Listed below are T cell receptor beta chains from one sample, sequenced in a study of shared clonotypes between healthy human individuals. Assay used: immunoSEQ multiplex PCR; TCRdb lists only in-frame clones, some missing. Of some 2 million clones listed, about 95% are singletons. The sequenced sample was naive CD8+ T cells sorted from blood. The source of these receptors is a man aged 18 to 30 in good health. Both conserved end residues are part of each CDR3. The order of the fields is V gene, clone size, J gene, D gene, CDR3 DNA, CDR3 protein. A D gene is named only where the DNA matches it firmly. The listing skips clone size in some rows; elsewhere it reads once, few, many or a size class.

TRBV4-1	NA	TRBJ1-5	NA	TGCGCCAGCAGCCCCCCCGGGGGAATTCAGCCCCAGCATTTT	CASSPPGGIQPQHF
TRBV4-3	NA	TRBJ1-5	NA	TGCGCCAGCAGCCAAGATGTACAGTACAATCAGCCCCAGCATTTT	CASSQDVQYNQPQHF
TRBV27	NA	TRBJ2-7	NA	TGTGCCAGCAGTCCCAGGGGGGCTAGCTTCTACGAGCAGTACTTC	CASSPRGASFYEQYF
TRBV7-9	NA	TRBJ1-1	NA	TGTGCCAGCAGCCTACACGGGAGTGAAGCTTTCTTT	CASSLHGSEAFF
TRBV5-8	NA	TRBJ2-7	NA	TGTGCCAGCAGCTTGGTGTCAGAAATGTACGAGCAGTACTTC	CASSLVSEMYEQYF
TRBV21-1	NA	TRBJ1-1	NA	TGTGCCAGCAGCAAACCCAGGGCGAACACTGAAGCTTTCTTT	CASSKPRANTEAFF
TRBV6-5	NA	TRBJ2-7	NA	TGTGCCAGCAGTTACTCCGAGGGGTTCTACGAGCAGTACTTC	CASSYSEGFYEQYF
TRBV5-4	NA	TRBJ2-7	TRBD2	TGTGCCAGCAGCTTGGAGTCGGGACTAGGGTACGAGCAGTACTTC	CASSLESGLGYEQYF
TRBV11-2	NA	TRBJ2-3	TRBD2	TGTGCCAGCAGCACGGGGGGGGCGAGCACAGATACGCAGTATTTT	CASSTGGASTDTQYF
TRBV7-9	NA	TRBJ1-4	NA	TGTGCCAGCAGCTTAGCAGGGATTGGCAATGAAAAACTGTTTTTT	CASSLAGIGNEKLFF
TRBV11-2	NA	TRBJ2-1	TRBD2	TGTGCCAGCAGCCATGGGGGGGTCGAGCAGTTCTTC	CASSHGGVEQFF
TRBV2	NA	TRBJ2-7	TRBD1	TGTGCCAGCAGTGAGGAAGGACAGGGCATCTACGAGCAGTACTTC	CASSEEGQGIYEQYF
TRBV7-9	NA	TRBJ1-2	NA	TGTGCCAGCAGCTTAGGGGAGGGCGTGGGGGCCTATGGCTACACCTTC	CASSLGEGVGAYGYTF
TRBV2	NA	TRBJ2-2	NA	TGTGCCAGCAGTGAAGCGGTAGACACCGGGGAGCTGTTTTTT	CASSEAVDTGELFF
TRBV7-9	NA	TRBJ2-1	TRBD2	TGTGCCAGCAGCTTAGGACTAGCGGACGACAATGAGCAGTTCTTC	CASSLGLADDNEQFF
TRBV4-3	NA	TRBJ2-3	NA	TGCGCCAGCAGCCTCCTCGGAGGACACGATTACTTCACAGATACGCAGTATTTT	CASSLLGGHDYFTDTQYF
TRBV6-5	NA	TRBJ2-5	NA	TGTGCCAGCAGTTACTCGAAGGCGGGGAAAGAGACCCAGTACTTC	CASSYSKAGKETQYF
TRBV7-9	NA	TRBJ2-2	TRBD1	TGTGCCAGCCGTGGACAGGCCTCGAACACCGGGGAGCTGTTTTTT	CASRGQASNTGELFF
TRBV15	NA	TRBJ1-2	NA	TGTGCCACCAGCAGATATGACTTTAACTATGGCTACACCTTC	CATSRYDFNYGYTF
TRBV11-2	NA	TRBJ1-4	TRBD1	TGTGCCAGCAGCTTCCGGGACAGCCATAATGAAAAACTGTTTTTT	CASSFRDSHNEKLFF
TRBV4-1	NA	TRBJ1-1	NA	TGCGCCAGCAGCCCTCGACAGAACACTGAAGCTTTCTTT	CASSPRQNTEAFF
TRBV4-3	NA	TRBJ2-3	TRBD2	TGCGCCAGCAGCCATCAAGCGGGAGTCCCTAGCACAGATACGCAGTATTTT	CASSHQAGVPSTDTQYF
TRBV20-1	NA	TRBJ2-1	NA	TGCAGTGCTAGTCTGGTTAATGAGCAGTTCTTC	CSASLVNEQFF
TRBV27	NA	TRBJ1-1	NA	TGTGCCAGCAGCTCTTATCGAGGACGGGAGAACACTGAAGCTTTCTTT	CASSSYRGRENTEAFF
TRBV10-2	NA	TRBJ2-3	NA	TGCGCCAGCAGTGAGCGGGGGGCGGGCACAGATACGCAGTATTTT	CASSERGAGTDTQYF
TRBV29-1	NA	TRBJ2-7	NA	TGCAGCGTGCGAGGACCCCCATCCGACGAGCAGTACTTC	CSVRGPPSDEQYF
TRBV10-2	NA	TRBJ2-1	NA	TGCGCCAGCACCGACGGACTCCACAATGAGCAGTTCTTC	CASTDGLHNEQFF
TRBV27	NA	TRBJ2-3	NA	TGTGCCAGCAGTTTATCGATAAGCGGGAGCACAGATACGCAGTATTTT	CASSLSISGSTDTQYF
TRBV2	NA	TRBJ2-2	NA	TGTGCCAGCAGTGAAGGGCAGGGAGGCACCGGGGAGCTGTTTTTT	CASSEGQGGTGELFF
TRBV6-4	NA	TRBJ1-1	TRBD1	TGTGCCAGCAGGGGACAGGGGGCGGAAGCTTTCTTT	CASRGQGAEAFF
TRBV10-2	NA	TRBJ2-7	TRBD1	TGCGCCAGCAGTCTTACGGGACAGAACTACGAGCAGTACTTC	CASSLTGQNYEQYF
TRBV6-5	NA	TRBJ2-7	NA	TGTGCCAGCAGTTACTCGGAGGGGGTGAACTACGAGCAGTACTTC	CASSYSEGVNYEQYF
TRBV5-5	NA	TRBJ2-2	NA	TGTGCCAGCAGCCGGGACCACAACACCGGGGAGCTGTTTTTT	CASSRDHNTGELFF
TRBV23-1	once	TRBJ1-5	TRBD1	TGCGCCAGCAGTCAATCCGACAGGGGGGTCCGCAATCAGCCCCAGCATTTT	CASSQSDRGVRNQPQHF
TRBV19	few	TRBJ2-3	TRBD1	TGTGCCAGTAGTATCCCGGGACAGTCAGATACGCAGTATTTT	CASSIPGQSDTQYF
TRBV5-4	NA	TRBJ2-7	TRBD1	TGTGCCAGCAGCCCCTTCGGGACAGGGTTGGGTGAGCAGTACTTC	CASSPFGTGLGEQYF
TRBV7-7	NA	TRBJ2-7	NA	TGTGCTAGCATCTGGTGGGGGTCCGCGGGTGAGCAGTACTTC	CASIWWGSAGEQYF
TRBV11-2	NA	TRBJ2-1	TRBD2	TGTGCCAGCGAACTAGCGGAAGACAATGAGCAGTTCTTC	CASELAEDNEQFF
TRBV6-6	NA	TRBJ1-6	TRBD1	TGTGCCAGCACCCCGGGCGGGACAGGGGCTAATTCACCCCTCCACTTT	CASTPGGTGANSPLHF
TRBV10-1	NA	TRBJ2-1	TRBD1	TGCGCCAGCAGTGAGGTTATAGGGGACAGGGAATACAATGAGCAGTTCTTC	CASSEVIGDREYNEQFF
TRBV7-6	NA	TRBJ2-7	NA	TGTGCCAGCAGCTTGGGGGGGGCGGTCTACGAGCAGTACTTC	CASSLGGAVYEQYF
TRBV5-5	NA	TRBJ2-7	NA	TGTGCCAGCAGCTTGGAAGGGTACGAGCAGTACTTC	CASSLEGYEQYF